The text below deals with one T cell receptor (beta chain). The data derive from a study of blood T cell repertoires in COVID-19. Study-level background: Samples representing acute and convalescent COVID-19 were sourced from the United States, Italy and Spain. T cells, B-cell-depleted T cells, or PBMCs provided the cDNA or gDNA that served as material.

Unmatched junction bases numbered 6, after V lost 6 bases and J lost 5 bases. The CDR3 is 13 amino acids. Germline V gene data show CDR1 as SGHRS and CDR2 as YFSETQ. Original processing notes: Nucleated cell number was recorded as an estimate derived from reference gene primer amplification. TCRdb keeps only in-frame clones here, not all; method: immunoSEQ multiplex PCR. The V and J calls and clone size come from that table; D and trimming were worked out from the DNA. This table has roughly 130,000 clones, over 75% appearing once. This sequence originates from a man aged 55 to 70 with active or convalescent COVID-19. What was sequenced was peripheral blood. The genes are TRBV5-1 and TRBJ2-7; 9 bases are shared with TRBD1. The CDR3 DNA reads TGCGCCAGCATGGGACAGGGTCTGGACGAGCAGTACTTC. It yields the protein CASMGQGLDEQYF.